The entry that follows covers one T cell receptor (beta chain) sequence. Its antigen is not identified. The record originates from a study of T cells in Graves' hyperthyroidism and ophthalmopathy. Study findings and constraints: Ophthalmopathy was distinguished from stable hyperthyroidism by 13 V-J signatures.

Authors of the study amplified TCR beta CDR3 regions from RNA transcripts. Primed by the HTBI set, a first-round RT-PCR was run on the TCR CDR3. TCRdb reprocessed the multiplex PCR reads with MiXCR, giving one entry per CDR3 protein. Of some 560,000 distinct CDR3 sequences in the sample, 14% were seen once. Trimming stripped 0 bases from V and 13 bases from J, with 16 bases between. The CDR3 has 14 amino acids. Germline CDR1 and CDR2: MGHRA and YSYEKL. The chain has TRBV4-1 and TRBJ2-1; D ambiguous. This TCR was recovered from a woman between 40 and 55 years old with Graves' hyperthyroidism. Specimen: blood. The CDR3 region has the DNA TGCGCCAGCAGCCAAGAGGCAGGCTCGTACATTCAGTTCTTC. Protein: CASSQEAGSYIQFF.